Listed below are T cell receptor beta chains from one sample, sequenced in a study of CD8 T cells in Susac syndrome. TCRdb used MiXCR to reprocess the immunoSEQ multiplex PCR reads, holding one entry per CDR3 protein. The repertoire holds about 250,000 distinct CDR3 sequences, with 80% to 95% as singletons. The sequenced material came from CD4+ T cells from PBMCs. These receptors originate from a human donor with multiple sclerosis. The CDR3 runs from the conserved cysteine through the conserved F or W. Each record gives: clone size, D gene, J gene, CDR3 length, V gene, CDR3 DNA, CDR3 protein. The D gene is left open where the match is weak. Clone size is stated in some rows and not others, as once, few, many or a class when expanded.

>.|.|TRBJ1-2|15|TRBV29-1
TGCAGCGTTGAAGAGGGCTCGGCGGAACGGGCTGGCTACACCTTC
CSVEEGSAERAGYTF
>.|.|TRBJ1-2|13|TRBV12-3/TRBV12-4
TGTGCCAGCAGTCCCGGACCCCGGGGAGGCTACACCTTC
CASSPGPRGGYTF
>once|.|TRBJ2-1|15|TRBV15
TGTGCCACCAGCAGTGCCCCCGACAGTTCCAATGAGCAGTTCTTC
CATSSAPDSSNEQFF
>.|TRBD2|TRBJ2-1|14|TRBV20-1
TGCAGTGCTAGAGCACTAGCGGGAGGTGCCGAGCAGTTCTTC
CSARALAGGAEQFF
>.|TRBD2|TRBJ2-1|12|TRBV4-1
TGCGCCAGCAGCGAGACGGGGGGGGAGCAGTTCTTC
CASSETGGEQFF
>.|.|TRBJ2-2|17|TRBV20-1
TGCAGTGCTAGAGGGGGGTGGCTAGCGATAAACACCGGGGAGCTGTTTTTT
CSARGGWLAINTGELFF
>.|TRBD1|TRBJ2-6|16|TRBV6-1
TGTGCCAGCAATACCGGGACAGGCGGCGGGGCCAACGTCCTGACTTTC
CASNTGTGGGANVLTF
>once|.|TRBJ2-2|13|TRBV11-2
TGTGCCAGCAGTTCACAGTTCACCGGGGAGCTGTTTTTT
CASSSQFTGELFF
>.|.|TRBJ2-5|13|TRBV11-2
TGTGCCAGCAGCTTCTCGGAAGCAAAGACCCAGTACTTC
CASSFSEAKTQYF
>.|.|TRBJ1-5|13|TRBV7-3
TGTGCCAGCAGCTCGGGGCAGAATCAGCCCCAGCATTTT
CASSSGQNQPQHF
>.|TRBD2|TRBJ2-1|20|TRBV18
TGTGCCAGCTCACAACTCGGACTAGCGGGAACTACAGGGGAATACAATGAGCAGTTCTTC
CASSQLGLAGTTGEYNEQFF
>.|.|TRBJ2-3|17|TRBV24-1
TGTGCCACCAGTGATTTGGCAGGGACACCTACCACAGATACGCAGTATTTT
CATSDLAGTPTTDTQYF
>.|TRBD2|TRBJ2-1|18|TRBV4-1
TGCGCCAGCGCGACCGGGACTAGCGGGGGGGCTCGGGACAATGAGCAGTTCTTC
CASATGTSGGARDNEQFF
>.|.|TRBJ2-5|14|TRBV3-1
TGTGCCAGCAGCCGGCGGGCCGTGGAAGAGACCCAGTACTTC
CASSRRAVEETQYF
>.|.|TRBJ2-5|16|TRBV5-5
TGTGCCAGCAGCTTGGAATCTGGCGTCGATCAAGAGACCCAGTACTTC
CASSLESGVDQETQYF
>.|.|TRBJ2-7|14|TRBV15
TGTGCCACCAGCCGAGAAAGATCTTCCTACGAGCAGTACTTC
CATSRERSSYEQYF
>.|.|TRBJ2-2|13|TRBV2
TGTGCCAGCAGCCCGACTCGGGGCGGGGAGCTGTTTTTT
CASSPTRGGELFF
>.|.|TRBJ1-2|14|TRBV6-5
TGTGCCAGCAGAGGGTCGGGGGCTAACTATGGCTACACCTTC
CASRGSGANYGYTF
>.|.|TRBJ1-3|16|TRBV9
TGTGCCAGCAGCGTAGTACCAGACCACGGAGGAAACACCATATATTTT
CASSVVPDHGGNTIYF
>.|TRBD1|TRBJ2-1|15|TRBV3-1
TGTGCCAGCAGCTTAGACAGGGGGCGCGTCGATGAGCAGTTCTTC
CASSLDRGRVDEQFF
>.|TRBD1|TRBJ1-5|16|TRBV19
TGTGCCAGTACTGACCGGGACAGGGCCTTCAATCAGCCCCAGCATTTT
CASTDRDRAFNQPQHF
>.|.|TRBJ2-5|12|TRBV20-1
TGCAGTGCTAGGAGCCAGGGGGAGACCCAGTACTTC
CSARSQGETQYF
>.|.|TRBJ2-1|17|TRBV5-4
TGTGCCAGCAGCCCGGAAGTAGTAGCGACCTCCTACAATGAGCAGTTCTTC
CASSPEVVATSYNEQFF
>.|.|TRBJ2-5|13|TRBV2
TGTGCCAGCAGTGTAAGTCTTCAAGAGACCCAGTACTTC
CASSVSLQETQYF
>.|.|TRBJ2-1|19|TRBV27
TGTGCCAGCAGTCCTATCACCCTTATGGGGGCGAGAGGATTCAATGAGCAGTTCTTC
CASSPITLMGARGFNEQFF
>.|TRBD1|TRBJ1-4|16|TRBV3-1
TGTGCCAGCAGCCGGAAAGGGACAGGGGGCGGCGAAAAACTGTTTTTT
CASSRKGTGGGEKLFF
>.|TRBD2|TRBJ2-4|17|TRBV20-1
TGCAGTACCCCCCGACTAGCGGGGGGGTGGGCCAAAAACATTCAGTACTTC
CSTPRLAGGWAKNIQYF
>.|TRBD1|TRBJ1-2|16|TRBV3-1
TGTGCCAGCAGCCCATACATTCGGACAGGAGACTATGGCTACACCTTC
CASSPYIRTGDYGYTF
>.|TRBD1|TRBJ1-4|14|TRBV12-3/TRBV12-4
TGTGCCAGCAGTCCGGACAGGTCTAATGAAAAACTGTTTTTT
CASSPDRSNEKLFF
>.|.|TRBJ2-7|12|TRBV18
TGTGCCAGCTCACCCCTGATTAGCGAGCAGTACTTC
CASSPLISEQYF
>once|.|TRBJ2-2|17|TRBV6-1
TGTGCCACCCGGGACTTAGCTAACGATGGTGGCACCGGGGAGCTGTTTTTT
CATRDLANDGGTGELFF
>.|.|TRBJ2-3|15|TRBV18
TGTGCCAGCTCCCGCCGGGAACCCGGTCACATTAGGCAGTATTTT
CASSRREPGHIRQYF
>.|TRBD1|TRBJ1-1|13|TRBV24-1
TGTGCCACCAGTACCCGACAGGGGGGTGAAGCTTTCTTT
CATSTRQGGEAFF
>.|.|TRBJ1-1|13|TRBV30
TGTGCCTGGAGACAGGGAGGGAACACTGAAGCTTTCTTT
CAWRQGGNTEAFF
>.|TRBD1|TRBJ1-1|15|TRBV20-1
TGCAGTGCTAAGTCGGGGACAGGGGGGAACACTGAAGCTTTCTTT
CSAKSGTGGNTEAFF
>.|.|TRBJ2-7|18|TRBV4-2
TGTGCCAGCAGCCAGGACCCAAGCGTGCTGAGGGGTTCCAACGAGCAGTACTTC
CASSQDPSVLRGSNEQYF
>.|.|TRBJ2-7|12|TRBV30
TGTGCCTGGAGTAAGACAGCGAACGAGCAGTACTTC
CAWSKTANEQYF
>.|.|TRBJ1-6|15|TRBV9
TGTGCCAGCAGCGCCTATAGCTCCTATAATTCACCCCTCCACTTT
CASSAYSSYNSPLHF
>once|.|TRBJ1-1|13|TRBV21-1
TGTGCCAGCAGCAAATCGTCCCCCAGGGAGGCTTTCTTT
CASSKSSPREAFF
>.|.|TRBJ2-2|13|TRBV14
TGTGCCAGCAGCGGCCTCCGGGACGGGGAGCTGTTTTTT
CASSGLRDGELFF
>.|.|TRBJ1-5|14|TRBV12-3/TRBV12-4
TGTGCCAGCAGTTTGTTAGGGACCAATCAGCCCCAGCATTTT
CASSLLGTNQPQHF
>.|TRBD2|TRBJ2-1|19|TRBV3-1
TGTGCCAGCAGCCAAGAAGTGGTGGGACTAGCGGGGGGTCCCAATGAGCAGTTCTTC
CASSQEVVGLAGGPNEQFF
>.|.|TRBJ1-2|15|TRBV7-2
TGTGCCAGCAGCTTAACAGGGCCTAGGACAAATGGCTACACCTTC
CASSLTGPRTNGYTF
>.|TRBD1|TRBJ1-4|16|TRBV18
TGTGCCAGCTCCTACCAATTGGACAGGTCTAATGAAAAACTGTTTTTT
CASSYQLDRSNEKLFF
>.|.|TRBJ2-4|13|TRBV11-2
TGTGCCAGCAGCACACGGACCGAAAACATTCAGTACTTC
CASSTRTENIQYF
>.|.|TRBJ2-3|13|TRBV12-3/TRBV12-4
TGTGCCAGCAGCCCAGGGGTCGGAGATACGCAGTATTTT
CASSPGVGDTQYF
>.|.|TRBJ2-1|13|TRBV2
TGTGCCAGCACGCCAGGTCCTTGGAATGAGCAGTTCTTC
CASTPGPWNEQFF
>.|.|TRBJ2-6|17|TRBV6-4
TGTGCCAGAAGGGGCGAAACCCGGAGGTCTGGGGCCAACGTCCTGACTTTC
CARRGETRRSGANVLTF
>.|.|TRBJ2-1|15|TRBV7-3
TGTGCCAGCAGCAACCCGGGACTAGGGGGCGGTGAGCAGTTCTTC
CASSNPGLGGGEQFF
>.|TRBD1|TRBJ2-1|15|TRBV24-1
TGTGCCACCAGTGATCCAGGACAGGGCCACAATGAGCAGTTCTTC
CATSDPGQGHNEQFF
>.|.|TRBJ1-2|16|TRBV20-1
TGCAGTGCTATAATATCGGGCGGCGGAGGGCTGGGTGGCTACACCTTC
CSAIISGGGGLGGYTF
>.|.|TRBJ2-1|13|TRBV7-2
TGTGCCAGCAGCTTATTGAGTTTCAATGAGCAGTTCTTC
CASSLLSFNEQFF
>.|.|TRBJ1-2|15|TRBV12-3/TRBV12-4
TGTGCCAGCAGTTTAAACAAGCTAGCTAACTATGGCTACACCTTC
CASSLNKLANYGYTF